This T cell receptor beta chain was sequenced in a study of response to subunit inactivated influenza vaccine. Findings of the study overall: Each seasonal flu vaccination may recruit only limited new T cells, authors suggested.

TCRdb fed the RT-PCR reads into MiXCR, producing one record per CDR3 protein. The repertoire consists of some 500,000 distinct CDR3 sequences, with roughly 13% occurring once and the leading ten covering 10% to 15%. This CDR3 is 15 amino acids long. From germline, CDR1 is SGHDN and CDR2 FVKESK. The V and J ends lost 2 bases and 3 bases respectively, with 14 bases between them. As for this clonotype: The target antigen is unknown.

This sequence originates from a man over 45 who received an inactivated influenza vaccine. Sequencing was performed on PBMCs from blood, taken 45 days after vaccination. This sequence joins TRBV14 and TRBJ2-7; D is perhaps TRBD1 or TRBD2 (7 bases each). The CDR3 loop reads CASSQQGGLLYEQYF. DNA of the CDR3: TGTGCCAGCAGCCAACAGGGGGGGCTCCTCTACGAGCAGTACTTC.